There are a few counts of the clone carrying this T cell receptor beta chain. This entry comes from a study of response to subunit inactivated influenza vaccine. Via MiXCR, TCRdb re-called the RT-PCR reads, giving one row per CDR3 protein. The sample comprises hundreds of thousands of distinct CDR3 sequences, 14% of which are singletons, and roughly 7.2% rests with the top ten. The sequence derives from a man aged 45-60 years who received an inactivated influenza vaccine. The source was PBMCs from blood, collected 14 to 15 days before vaccination.

In nucleotides, the CDR3 is TGCAGTGCTAGTCAGTGGTCGGAGGATGAGCAGTTCTTC. It encodes CSASQWSEDEQFF. This chain joins TRBV20-1 and TRBJ2-1; a weak D match, TRBD2 (5 bases). CDR3 length: 13 amino acids. Per germline, CDR1 DFQATT and CDR2 SNEGSKA (reference sequence). V lost 3 bases and J 8 bases, leaving 14 bases between the germline ends.